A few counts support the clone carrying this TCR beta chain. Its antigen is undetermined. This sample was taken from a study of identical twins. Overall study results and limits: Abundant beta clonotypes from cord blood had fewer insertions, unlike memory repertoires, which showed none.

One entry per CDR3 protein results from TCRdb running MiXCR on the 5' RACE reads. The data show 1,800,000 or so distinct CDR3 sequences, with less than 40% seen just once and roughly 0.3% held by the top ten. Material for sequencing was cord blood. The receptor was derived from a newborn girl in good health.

The DNA of the CDR3 is TGTGCCATCAGTGAGTTCCCACCCCAGACAGGGGGAGGGTATGGCTACACCTTC. Residues: CAISEFPPQTGGGYGYTF. This chain joins TRBV10-3 and TRBJ1-2, with 9 bases aligning to TRBD1. Looked up from germline, CDR1 is ENHRY and CDR2 is SYGVKD. CDR3 length equals 18 residues. Losses at the gene ends were 1 base for V and 5 bases for J; bases not matched to a gene: 14.